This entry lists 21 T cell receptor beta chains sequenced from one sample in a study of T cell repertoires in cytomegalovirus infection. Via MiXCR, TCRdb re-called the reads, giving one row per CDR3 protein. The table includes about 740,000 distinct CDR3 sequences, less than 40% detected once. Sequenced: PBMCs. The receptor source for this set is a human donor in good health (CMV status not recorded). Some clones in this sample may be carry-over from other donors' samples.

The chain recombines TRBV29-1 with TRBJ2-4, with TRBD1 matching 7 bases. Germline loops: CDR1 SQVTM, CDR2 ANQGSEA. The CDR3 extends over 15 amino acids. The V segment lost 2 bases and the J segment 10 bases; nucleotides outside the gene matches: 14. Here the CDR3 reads CSVELSGQVIGIQYF. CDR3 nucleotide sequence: TGCAGCGTTGAATTGTCCGGACAGGTAATAGGAATTCAGTACTTC.

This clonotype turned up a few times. Here the CDR3 reads CASSCRGEDTEAFF. The CDR3 DNA reads as TGTGCCAGCAGCTGCAGGGGGGAGGACACTGAAGCTTTCTTT. V is TRBV7-2 and J is TRBJ1-1; 7 bases fit TRBD1. This CDR3 has 14 residues. Germline V gene data show CDR1 as SGHTA and CDR2 as FQGNSA. V lost 4 bases, J lost 3 bases, and 5 bases stayed unmatched.

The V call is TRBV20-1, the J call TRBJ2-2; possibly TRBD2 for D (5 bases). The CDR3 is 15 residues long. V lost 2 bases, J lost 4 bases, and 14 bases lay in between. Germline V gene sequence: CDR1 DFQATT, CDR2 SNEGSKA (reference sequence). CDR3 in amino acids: CSARPAGRPTGELFF. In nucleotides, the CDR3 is TGCAGTGCTAGACCCGCGGGCAGGCCCACCGGGGAGCTGTTTTTT.

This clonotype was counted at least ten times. CDR3 bases: TGTGCCAGCAGCTTACGCCCAGGCTACGAGCAGTACTTC. Translating gives CASSLRPGYEQYF. The chain employs TRBV7-2 and TRBJ2-7; unclear D gene. The CDR3 totals 13 residues. Germline V gene sequence: CDR1 SGHTA, CDR2 FQGNSA. V was cut by 2 bases and J by 3 bases, with 8 bases left in between. Drawing the rest from reference TRBV7-2 and TRBJ2-7, the complete variable domain is GAGVSQSPSNKVTEKGKDVELRCDPISGHTALYWYRQSLGQGLEFLIYFQGNSAPDKSGLPSDRFSAERTGGSVSTLTIQRTQQEDSAVYLCASSLRPGYEQYFGPGTRLTVT.

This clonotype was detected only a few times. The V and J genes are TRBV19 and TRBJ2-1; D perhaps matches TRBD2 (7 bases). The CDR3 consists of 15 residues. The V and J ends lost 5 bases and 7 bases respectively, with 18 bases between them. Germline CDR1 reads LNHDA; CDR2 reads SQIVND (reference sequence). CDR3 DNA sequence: TGTGCCAGTAGTTCTCGGGGGGCCGCGGTGAATGAGCAGTTCTTC. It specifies CASSSRGAAVNEQFF.

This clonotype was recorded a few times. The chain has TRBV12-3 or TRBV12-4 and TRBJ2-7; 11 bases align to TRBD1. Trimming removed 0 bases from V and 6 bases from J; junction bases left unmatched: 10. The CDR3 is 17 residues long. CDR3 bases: TGTGCCAGCAGTTTAGCCCCAAGTCGGACAGGGGGCCCCGAGCAGTACTTC. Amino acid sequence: CASSLAPSRTGGPEQYF.

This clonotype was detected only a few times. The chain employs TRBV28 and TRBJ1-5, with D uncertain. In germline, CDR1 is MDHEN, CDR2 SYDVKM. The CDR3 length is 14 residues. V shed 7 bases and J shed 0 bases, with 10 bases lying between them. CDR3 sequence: CASTVGNSNQPQHF. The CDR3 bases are TGTGCCAGCACTGTGGGCAATAGCAATCAGCCCCAGCATTTT.

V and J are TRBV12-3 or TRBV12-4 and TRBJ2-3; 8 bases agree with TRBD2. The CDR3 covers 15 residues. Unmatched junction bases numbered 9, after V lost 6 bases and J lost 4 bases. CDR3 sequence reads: CASSPGGGLADTQYF. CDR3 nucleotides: TGTGCCAGCAGCCCGGGGGGGGGGCTCGCAGATACGCAGTATTTT.

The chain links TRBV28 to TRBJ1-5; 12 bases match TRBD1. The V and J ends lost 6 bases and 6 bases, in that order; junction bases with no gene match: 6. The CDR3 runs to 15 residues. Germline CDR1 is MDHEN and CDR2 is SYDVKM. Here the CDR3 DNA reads TGTGCCAGCAGACCCCGGGACAGGGGGCTTCAGCCCCAGCATTTT. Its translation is CASRPRDRGLQPQHF.

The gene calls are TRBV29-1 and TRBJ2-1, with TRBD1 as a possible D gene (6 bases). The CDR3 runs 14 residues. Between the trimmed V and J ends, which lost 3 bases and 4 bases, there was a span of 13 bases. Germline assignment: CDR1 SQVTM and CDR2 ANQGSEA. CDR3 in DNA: TGCAGCGTTGATAAGGGGGTCCCTTACAATGAGCAGTTCTTC. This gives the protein CSVDKGVPYNEQFF.

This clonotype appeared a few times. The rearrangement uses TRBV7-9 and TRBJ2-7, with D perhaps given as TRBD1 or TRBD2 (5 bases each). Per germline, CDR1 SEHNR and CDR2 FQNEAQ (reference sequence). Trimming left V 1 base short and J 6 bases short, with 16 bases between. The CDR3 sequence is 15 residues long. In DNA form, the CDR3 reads TGTGCCAGCAGCTTAGTCGTCTCGGGAAGGGGCGAGCAGTACTTC. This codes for CASSLVVSGRGEQYF.

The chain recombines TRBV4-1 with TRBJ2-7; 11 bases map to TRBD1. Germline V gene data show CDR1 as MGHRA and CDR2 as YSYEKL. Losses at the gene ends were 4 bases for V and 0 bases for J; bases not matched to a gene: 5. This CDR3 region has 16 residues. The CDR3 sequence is CASSPRGTGGSYEQYF. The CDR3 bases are TGCGCCAGCAGCCCGAGGGGGACAGGGGGCTCCTACGAGCAGTACTTC.

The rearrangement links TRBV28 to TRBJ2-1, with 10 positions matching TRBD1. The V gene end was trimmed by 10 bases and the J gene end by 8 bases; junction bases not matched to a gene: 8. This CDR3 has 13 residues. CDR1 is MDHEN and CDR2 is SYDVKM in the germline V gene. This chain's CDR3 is CATSGTGDDEQFF. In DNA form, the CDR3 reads TGTGCCACCTCTGGGACAGGGGACGATGAGCAGTTCTTC.

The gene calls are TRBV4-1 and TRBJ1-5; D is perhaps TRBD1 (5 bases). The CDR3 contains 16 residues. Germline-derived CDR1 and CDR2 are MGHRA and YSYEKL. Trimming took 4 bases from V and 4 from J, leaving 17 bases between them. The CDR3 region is CASSPLPGQGNQPQHF. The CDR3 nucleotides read TGCGCCAGCAGCCCGCTACCCGGGCAGGGAAATCAGCCCCAGCATTTT.

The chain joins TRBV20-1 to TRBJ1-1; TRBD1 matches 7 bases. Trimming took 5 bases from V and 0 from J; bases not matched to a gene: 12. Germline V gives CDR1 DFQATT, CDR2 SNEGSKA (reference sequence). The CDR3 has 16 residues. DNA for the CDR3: TGCAGTGCTCCAACGGCGCAGGGGGGGATGAACACTGAAGCTTTCTTT. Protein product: CSAPTAQGGMNTEAFF.

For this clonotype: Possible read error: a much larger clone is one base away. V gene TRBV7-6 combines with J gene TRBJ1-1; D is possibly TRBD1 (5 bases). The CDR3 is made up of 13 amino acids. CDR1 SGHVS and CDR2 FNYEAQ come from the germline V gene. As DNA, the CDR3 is TGTGCTAGCAGCTTAGCGACAGACACTGAAGCTTTCTTT. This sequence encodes CASSLATDTEAFF.

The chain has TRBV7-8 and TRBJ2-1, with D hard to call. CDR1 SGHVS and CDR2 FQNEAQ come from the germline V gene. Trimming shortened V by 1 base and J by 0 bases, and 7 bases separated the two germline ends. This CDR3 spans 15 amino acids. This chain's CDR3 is CASSLVVGSYNEQFF. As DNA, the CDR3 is TGTGCCAGCAGCTTAGTCGTGGGCTCCTACAATGAGCAGTTCTTC.

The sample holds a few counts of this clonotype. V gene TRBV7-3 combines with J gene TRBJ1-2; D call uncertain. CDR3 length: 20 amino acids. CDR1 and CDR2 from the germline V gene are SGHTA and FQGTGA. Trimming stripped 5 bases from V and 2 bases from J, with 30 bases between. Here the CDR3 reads CASSRLLVGRIQSPNYGYTF. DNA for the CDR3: TGTGCCAGCAGCCGGCTTTTGGTTGGACGGATCCAAAGTCCAAACTATGGCTACACCTTC. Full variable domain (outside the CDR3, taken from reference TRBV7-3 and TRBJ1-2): GAGVSQTPSNKVTEKGKYVELRCDPISGHTALYWYRQSLGQGPEFLIYFQGTGAADDSGLPNDRFFAVRPEGSVSTLKIQRTERGDSAVYLCASSRLLVGRIQSPNYGYTFGSGTRLTVV.

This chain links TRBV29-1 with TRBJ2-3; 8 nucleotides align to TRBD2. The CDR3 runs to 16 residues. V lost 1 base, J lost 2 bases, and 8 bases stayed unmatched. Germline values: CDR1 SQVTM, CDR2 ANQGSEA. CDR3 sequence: CSVEGYSGTNTDTQYF. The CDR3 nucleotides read TGCAGCGTTGAAGGGTATAGCGGGACAAACACAGATACGCAGTATTTT.

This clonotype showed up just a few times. This CDR3 is CASSNWDSLNTEAFF. CDR3 coding DNA: TGTGCCAGCAGTAACTGGGACAGCCTTAACACTGAAGCTTTCTTT. The J gene is TRBJ1-1, the V gene TRBV25-1, with TRBD1 matching 7 bases. This CDR3 spans 15 amino acids. Germline values: CDR1 MGHDK, CDR2 SYGVNS. The J segment lost 2 bases and the V segment lost 5 bases, leaving 8 bases of the junction unmatched.

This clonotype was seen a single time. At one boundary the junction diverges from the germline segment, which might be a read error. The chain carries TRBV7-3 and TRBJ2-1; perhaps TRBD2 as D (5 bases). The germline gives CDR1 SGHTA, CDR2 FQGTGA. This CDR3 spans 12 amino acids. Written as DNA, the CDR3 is TGTGTCAGCAGCGGAGTACACAAGGAGCAGTTCTTC. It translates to CVSSGVHKEQFF.